Listed below are T cell receptor beta chains from one sample, sequenced in a study of cytomegalovirus exposure and HLA in healthy donors. The data were produced by immunoSEQ multiplex PCR, yet TCRdb's version contains in-frame clones alone and is incomplete. Counted here are 160,000 or so clones, roughly 80% occurring once; the ten biggest clones make up approximately 4.5%. Sequencing was carried out using PBMCs. These receptor sequences come from a young man in good health and CMV-seronegative. Each CDR3 is given with its conserved first and last residue. The D gene is left open where the match is weak. The size entry is marked missing in some rows and otherwise reads once, few, many or a size class.

TRBJ2-7 . TRBV29-1 . TGCAGCGGAGATTCGACGGGAGACGGCGAGCGGTACTTC CSGDSTGDGERYF
TRBJ2-3 . TRBV7-6 TRBD1 TGTGCCAGCAGCGAAACCGGACAGGCCACAGATACGCAGTATTTT CASSETGQATDTQYF
TRBJ1-1 . TRBV4-1 . TGCGCCAGCAGCCAAGATGCAGGGCCCACTGAAGCTTTCTTT CASSQDAGPTEAFF
TRBJ2-1 few TRBV10-1 TRBD1 TGCGCCAGCAGTGAGTCGCCCCTTCCGGGACAGGGCTATGAGCAGTTCTTC CASSESPLPGQGYEQFF
TRBJ1-6 . TRBV28 . TGTGCCAGCAGTCGAGGGAGGAATTCACCCCTCCACTTT CASSRGRNSPLHF
TRBJ2-5 . TRBV7-9 TRBD1 TGTGCCAGCAGATCCGCGGGACAGGGGACGGAGACCCAGTACTTC CASRSAGQGTETQYF
TRBJ1-4 . TRBV30 . TGTGCCTGGAGTGCGAGGGAAAAGGGGGTTAATGAAAAACTGTTTTTT CAWSAREKGVNEKLFF
TRBJ1-1 . TRBV29-1 . TGCAGCGTTGGGGAGGGGAACACTGAAGCTTTCTTT CSVGEGNTEAFF
TRBJ1-5 . TRBV28 . TGTGCCAGCAGCCCGAGCGCGGGGGGCAATCAGCCCCAGCATTTT CASSPSAGGNQPQHF
TRBJ2-3 few TRBV28 . TGTGCCAGTGGCCCGGGGTCCACAGATACGCAGTATTTT CASGPGSTDTQYF
TRBJ1-2 . TRBV6-5 . TGTGCCAGCAGAAAGGGGCAGTCCAACTATGGCTACACCTTC CASRKGQSNYGYTF
TRBJ1-4 few TRBV6-5 . TGTGCCAGCAGTTACCGGAATGAAAAACTGTTTTTT CASSYRNEKLFF